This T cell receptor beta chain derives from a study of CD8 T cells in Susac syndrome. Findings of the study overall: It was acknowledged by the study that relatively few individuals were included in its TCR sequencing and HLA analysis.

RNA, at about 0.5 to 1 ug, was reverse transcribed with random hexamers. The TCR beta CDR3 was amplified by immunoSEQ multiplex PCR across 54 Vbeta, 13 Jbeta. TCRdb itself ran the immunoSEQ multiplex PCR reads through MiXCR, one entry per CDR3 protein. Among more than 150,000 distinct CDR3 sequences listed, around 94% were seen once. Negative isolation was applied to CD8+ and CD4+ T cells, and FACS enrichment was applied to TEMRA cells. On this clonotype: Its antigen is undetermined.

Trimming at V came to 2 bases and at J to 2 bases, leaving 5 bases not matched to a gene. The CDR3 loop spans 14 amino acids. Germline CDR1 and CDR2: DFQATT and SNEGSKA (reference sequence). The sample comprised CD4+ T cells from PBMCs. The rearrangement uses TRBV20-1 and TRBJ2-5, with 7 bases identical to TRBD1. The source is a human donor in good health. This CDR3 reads CSARYPTGQETQYF. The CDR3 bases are TGCAGTGCTAGATATCCGACAGGGCAAGAGACCCAGTACTTC.